This T cell receptor beta chain is from a study of blood T cells in healthy people across ages. Each donor gave roughly 9.1 milliliters of peripheral blood. PBMCs, at least 7 million per sample, were isolated. A word on this clonotype: The antigen is not known. Here the CDR3 omits its conserved ending phenylalanine or tryptophan, so a read error is the likely source.

With a J-beta primer mix and a sample-barcoded 5' primer, a second PCR ran 7 to 11 cycles. One entry per CDR3 protein, called by TCRdb with MiXCR from the 5' RACE reads. The table includes 800,000 to 1,000,000 distinct CDR3 sequences, about 48% detected once. Study findings and constraints: With age, beta diversity per million T cells declined roughly linearly, significantly by 35 to 40.

The receptor was isolated from a man aged 30 to 45 in good health. The sequencing input was blood.

The CDR3 loop reads CASSQEGRPNSPLHL. Written as DNA, the CDR3 is TGTGCCAGCAGCCAAGAGGGCCGCCCTAATTCACCCCTCCACCTT. The chain uses TRBV14 and TRBJ1-6; D remains unclear. V lost 0 bases, J lost 6 bases, and 9 bases lay in between. CDR1 SGHDN and CDR2 FVKESK come from the germline V gene. The CDR3 is 15 residues long.